This T cell receptor beta chain emerged from a study of blood T cells in healthy people across ages. CDR3 length: 14 amino acids. Trimming left V 4 bases short and J 4 bases short, with 14 bases between. Per germline, CDR1 SGHRS and CDR2 YFSETQ. Whole-study findings and limits: Age showed a roughly linear inverse relationship with TCR beta diversity per million T cells. CMV status of donors was not determined, possibly confounding expanded clonotype changes.

Then a second PCR, running about 6 to 11 cycles, was carried out with a sample-barcoded 5' primer and a J-beta primer mix. TCRdb processed the 5' RACE reads anew with MiXCR; each CDR3 protein has one entry. The sample has under 800,000 distinct CDR3 sequences, 20% to 25% seen once; the top ten hold approximately 3.6%. As for this clonotype: Its cognate antigen is unknown.

Sequencing used blood. The rearrangement uses TRBV5-1 and TRBJ2-5; TRBD2 might be the D (6 bases). This clonotype was obtained from a man in his sixties or seventies in good health. CDR3 nucleotide sequence: TGCGCCAGCAGCCCAATTATGGGGGGAGAGACCCAGTACTTC. Residues: CASSPIMGGETQYF.